This TCR beta chain emerged from a study of blood T cell repertoires in COVID-19. Germline-derived CDR1 and CDR2 are SGDLS and YYNGEE. V was trimmed by 4 bases and J by 8 bases, leaving 12 bases between them. There are 13 residues in the CDR3. Libraries were prepared by immunoSEQ multiplex PCR; TCRdb keeps only in-frame clonotypes and omits some of them. The sample contains 250,000 or so clones, 70% to 90% of which appear only once. The V gene is TRBV9, the J gene TRBJ1-4; the D is unclear. Material: peripheral blood. The TCR sequence derives from a man of 80 years or more with acute or convalescent COVID-19. CDR3 sequence: CASSYAPGEKLFF. The CDR3 DNA is TGTGCCAGCAGCTATGCCCCGGGAGAAAAACTGTTTTTT.